This is a list of T cell receptor beta chains from one sample in a study of regulatory T cells in long-lasting Graves disease. TCRdb processed the multiplex PCR reads anew with MiXCR; each CDR3 protein has one entry. The sample has a few hundred thousand distinct CDR3 sequences, around 20% seen once. The specimen was peripheral blood mononuclear cells (PBMCs), collected when the disease was refractory, from a patient treated with antithyroid drugs. The receptors stem from a female donor with Graves disease. CDR3s include the opening cysteine and the closing phenylalanine or tryptophan. A D gene is named only where the DNA matches it firmly. Not all rows give a size; the values are once, few, many and, for expanded clones, a class.

d_call clone_size j_call v_call cdr3_nt cdr3_aa
TRBD2 NA TRBJ2-7 TRBV20-1 TGCAGTGCTAGATGGGGCGGGAGCTCCTACGAGCAGTACTTC CSARWGGSSYEQYF
NA many TRBJ2-7 TRBV7-2 TGTGCCAGCAGCTTCCCCGGGACGAACTACGAGCAGTACTTC CASSFPGTNYEQYF
NA NA TRBJ1-1 TRBV20-1 TGCAGTGCCCTCTCCACTGAGAACACTGAAGCTTTCTTT CSALSTENTEAFF
NA few TRBJ1-4 TRBV6-1 TGTGCCAGCGGTAACGGGAGAAAAGCAACTAATGAAAAACTGTTTTTT CASGNGRKATNEKLFF
TRBD1 few TRBJ1-2 TRBV20-1 TGCAGTGCTAGAGGAGATGGGACAGCCCTGGGGGGCTACACCTTC CSARGDGTALGGYTF
NA many TRBJ2-2 TRBV7-3 TGTGCCAGCAGTTTGGGGGACACCGGGGAGCTGTTTTTT CASSLGDTGELFF
TRBD1 NA TRBJ1-1 TRBV7-2 TGTGCCAGCAGCTCAGCCGACAGGGGTCGGGGTGAAGCTTTCTTT CASSSADRGRGEAFF
TRBD1 NA TRBJ2-7 TRBV7-9 TGTGCCAGCAGCACGGGACAGACTCATATCAGCGAGCAGTACTTC CASSTGQTHISEQYF
NA many TRBJ2-4 TRBV2 TGTGCCAGCAGTGTTCGGGGACCAGCCAAAAACATTCAGTACTTC CASSVRGPAKNIQYF
NA many TRBJ2-7 TRBV12-3/TRBV12-4 TGTGCCAGCAGTTTTCGGGGGAGTCCGACCTACGAGCAGTACTTC CASSFRGSPTYEQYF
NA NA TRBJ1-6 TRBV28 TGTGCCAGCAGTTTGGCTCCGGGACTGAATTCACCCCTCCACTTT CASSLAPGLNSPLHF
TRBD1 NA TRBJ1-2 TRBV28 TGTGCCAGCAGTTTGGGGACAGAAGGGGGCTACACCTTC CASSLGTEGGYTF
NA many TRBJ2-5 TRBV7-2 TGTGCCAGCAGCCCCGGGCCTTGGGAGACCCAGTACTTC CASSPGPWETQYF
TRBD1 few TRBJ1-1 TRBV7-9 TGTGCCAGCAGCCCCAAGGGGGCTTTGAACACTGAAGCTTTCTTT CASSPKGALNTEAFF
NA NA TRBJ1-5 TRBV18 TGTGCCAGCTCACCACCGGGCAGCTCCAATCAGCCCCAGCATTTT CASSPPGSSNQPQHF
NA few TRBJ2-5 TRBV18 TGTGCCAGCTCACCCAGGACCCGGTGGGAGACCCAGTACTTC CASSPRTRWETQYF
NA NA TRBJ2-7 TRBV5-1 TGCGCCAGCAGCCTGATCCCCCCTTACGAGCAGTACTTC CASSLIPPYEQYF
NA few TRBJ1-2 TRBV20-1 TGCAGTGGGGGGGGGGATCCCTATGGCTACACCTTC CSGGGDPYGYTF